This T cell receptor (beta chain) originates from a study of cytomegalovirus exposure and HLA in healthy donors (dated by TCRdb to about 2017). Study-level background: In an earlier analysis of around 540 of the donors, about 260 Gb of sequence data and about 110 million unique TCR beta sequences from 150 million to 200 million T cells were reported. All discovery cohort repertoires had been generated on a single sequencing platform. Donor age, sex, ethnicity and CMV serostatus were collected together with the repertoire data. On average, around 240,000 unique TCR beta nucleotide sequences were sequenced per donor among a few hundred genotyped donors of the cohort, with roughly 18% of those sequences being non-productive. An early release covering more than 500 HLA-typed donors comprised roughly 300 gigabases of sequencing data and around 80 million unique TCR sequences. To study patterns of TCR occurrence, a later analysis re-analyzed previously published TCR beta repertoires from 500 to 850 donors and added high-resolution HLA genotyping. The genetic ancestry cluster associated with self-reported Caucasian donors included roughly four fifths of the 398 genotyped donors. A later genetic analysis took genome-wide SNP genotypes for about 55% of the roughly 700 donors and used that subset as a discovery cohort. The number of typed donors differed by locus: roughly 629-630 for A, B, C, DRB1 and DQB1; approximately 530 for DQA1; 600 to 610 for DPA1; and around 450 for DPB1. The aim of the study was to test whether cataloging public T cell receptors could identify signatures of past pathogen exposure. The study combined high-throughput TCR immunosequencing, statistical association of individual TCRs with disease status, and machine learning to predict cytomegalovirus infection status. HLA typing covered class I and class II loci at four-digit resolution. The study profiled the T cell repertoires of about 640 subjects by immunosequencing and related them to cytomegalovirus serostatus. A few DR-DQ haplotypes were treated as single units for association and clustering because of strong linkage in the cohort. A separate validation cohort of about 110 different subjects was used in addition to the roughly 670-subject first cohort. An earlier analysis of several hundred of the donors used high-throughput TCR beta sequencing to judge whether each TCR beta V gene segment behaved as functional or pseudogenic. Rather than drawing on any new phenotypic data, the later analysis identified candidate immune exposures from TCR beta sequences and the way those sequences occurred across donors. What the authors observed across the whole study: Because HLA typing was missing for some donors at each locus, association tests included only the typed subset. Broadly in line with IMGT annotations, most TCR beta V segments showed up in productive rearrangements about 90% or about 30% of the time in an earlier analysis of 587 of the donors. Compared with equally common non-associated chains, HLA-associated TCR beta chains in a later analysis were more clonally expanded and had lower generation probabilities. According to a later analysis, most CMV-associated TCR beta chains appeared to be HLA-restricted, and the HLA associations seemed to be driven largely by CMV exposure. Linkage disequilibrium might explain the correlated functional status among segregating V segments, but an unknown experimental factor could not be excluded. Several of the top co-occurrence clusters appeared to be linked to parvovirus B19, influenza, CMV and Epstein-Barr virus, according to a later analysis. The only immune exposure information available for the cohort was CMV serostatus. Most TCR sequences were seen in very few donors, while some public TCRs were found in many individuals. The earlier analysis of some 560 of the donors excluded 15 to 20 rarely observed V segments, including chromosome 9 orphons, because counts were too low. Specific HLA alleles were associated with 15,000 to 20,000 TCR beta sequences at a false discovery rate of 0.05 in a later analysis. According to a later analysis, TCR association rates differed among HLA loci, with DRB1 alleles showing the most associated TCRs and HLA-C alleles showing the fewest. In vitro tests confirmed that a few of the cytomegalovirus-associated TCR beta chains recognize cytomegalovirus antigens. Assigning TCR associations to individual alleles was difficult when HLA alleles, especially DR and DQ, strongly co-occurred. It was suggested by the authors that the approach could potentially be generalized to other disease states and immunological phenotypes. A later genetic analysis reported fewer N-insertions in productive TCRs among donors in an Asian-associated ancestry cluster than the roughly 670-donor mean. Because the 87-base-pair reads could not distinguish some IMGT-functional V segments, including TRBV6-2 and TRBV6-3, those segments were excluded. A further reported finding was that TCR beta sequences accurately predicted the HLA-A and HLA-B alleles for most subjects in the first cohort. A cluster of highly shared sequence variants was judged likely to represent a technical artifact of the sequencing pipeline. V-gene and J-gene trimming of TCR beta chains was associated with a missense DCLRE1C variant in a later genetic analysis, and the association was replicated in an independent cohort. The cohort was sequenced for TCR beta chains only, and without alpha or paired-chain data the features that could be detected were limited. The classifier was reported to diagnose cytomegalovirus status with high specificity and sensitivity in both the original and validation cohorts. In the study, 150 to 200 TCR beta chains were listed as associated with cytomegalovirus. Sequencing depth was assumed to be roughly uniform across donors in the presence/absence analyses, though that assumption may not hold.

V is cut back by 11 bases and J by 5 bases, with 10 bases in the junction unmatched. CDR1 and CDR2 (MNHNS, SASEGT) derive from the germline V gene. CDR3 length: 14 amino acids, cysteine to phenylalanine. Only the CDR3 part of the read is kept: 42 bases, read in frame from the first base. This clone was recorded only once. Its antigen remains undetermined. Base qualities are not provided; no much larger clone lies one nucleotide away. Libraries were built with the immunoSEQ multiplex PCR assay. The multiplex PCR relied on a mix of 60 forward primers for TCR Vbeta segments and 13 reverse primers for TCR Jbeta segments. Amplification of the CDR3 region of rearranged TCR beta genes was performed with a multiplex PCR assay on genomic DNA. On the Illumina HiSeq System, the amplified TCR beta libraries were sequenced as 87-base-pair reads. The authors' analysis ran thus. In a later analysis, roughly 80 million unique TCR beta chains were counted across the 650 to 750 repertoires, and about 9.9 million of these chains were shared by at least two donors. Raw reads were error-corrected and collapsed into unique sequences by a nearest-neighbor algorithm in which closely related sequences were merged to remove PCR and sequencing errors. Alignment of CDR3 sequences to IMGT reference sequences was used to assign V, D and J gene segments. For a sequence to be retained, at least a six-nucleotide match to both a V gene segment and a J gene segment was required. A rearrangement was called productive if the CDR3 had no stop codons and remained in frame with V and J, and every other rearrangement was called non-productive. CDR3 was defined according to IMGT convention as the region running from the second conserved V-encoded cysteine to the conserved J-encoded phenylalanine. The earlier analysis of roughly 590 of the donors excluded any sequence lacking an unambiguous match to a single V gene segment. In an earlier analysis of 587 of the donors, V segments were called functional above 56.7% productive rearrangements and were called segregating when the between-donor standard deviation exceeded 5%. A statistical classification framework was built to diagnose cytomegalovirus status from the catalog of TCR beta chain sequences. A later analysis assigned V and J genes by comparing TCR nucleotide sequences with IMGT/GENE-DB human TR gene sequences. The TCRdist pipeline was used in a later analysis to assign CDR3 sequences and most-parsimonious VDJ recombination scenarios. In a later analysis, each TCR beta chain was defined by its CDR3 amino acid sequence together with its V-gene family, and reads lacking a unique V-gene family were excluded. A later analysis removed 450 to 600 highly shared, low-generation-probability nucleotide sequences to deal with suspected cross-contamination and a sequencing artifact. In a later analysis, a clonal expansion index for each public chain was calculated from normalized within-repertoire ranks of inferred template counts. Generation probabilities in a later analysis came from a VDJ recombination model fitted to out-of-frame rearrangements, and those results were checked against IGoR. In a later analysis, hypergeometric tests were used to score TCR-TCR, TCR-HLA and TCR-CMV co-occurrence, with a repertoire-size bias correction applied to TCR pairs. To estimate false discovery rates, a later analysis permuted the HLA or CMV assignments 20 times. In a later analysis, co-occurring TCRs were grouped using DBSCAN, with TCRdist sequence similarity added in when clustering inside HLA-allele-positive subsets. Co-occurrence clustering excluded repertoires with fewer than 30,000 or more than 120,000 public chains, plus five with anomalous nucleotide sharing. Here the immuneACCESS table is served through TCRdb, limited to in-frame sequences with V and J called. Missing clones are a known gap in these copies; in checked studies unresolved V genes cover under half, and the rest lacks a known reason. V and J calls and clone size are given by that table; D and trimming were obtained from the DNA. This sample comprises some 130,000 clones, 80% of them detected only once. Of the sample, about 2.2% is held by the ten largest clones.

The cohort consisted of 600 or so healthy bone marrow donors. All cohort members were sampled while nominally healthy, although unrecorded immune exposures were likely present. The donor tested CMV seronegative and was one of the 352 seronegative cohort members. A peripheral blood sample was provided by each donor, and peripheral blood mononuclear cells were used for TCR beta sequencing. The Qiagen DNeasy Blood Extraction Kit was used to extract genomic DNA from the blood cell samples. Recombination joined TRBV6-1 with TRBJ2-3, and 10 junctional nucleotides match TRBD2. This receptor was identified in a man younger than 45 in good health and CMV-seronegative. Material for sequencing was PBMCs. The CDR3 reads CAGQAGGPGDTQYF. The nucleotide sequence reads TGTGCCGGCCAAGCGGGAGGGCCAGGAGATACGCAGTATTTT.